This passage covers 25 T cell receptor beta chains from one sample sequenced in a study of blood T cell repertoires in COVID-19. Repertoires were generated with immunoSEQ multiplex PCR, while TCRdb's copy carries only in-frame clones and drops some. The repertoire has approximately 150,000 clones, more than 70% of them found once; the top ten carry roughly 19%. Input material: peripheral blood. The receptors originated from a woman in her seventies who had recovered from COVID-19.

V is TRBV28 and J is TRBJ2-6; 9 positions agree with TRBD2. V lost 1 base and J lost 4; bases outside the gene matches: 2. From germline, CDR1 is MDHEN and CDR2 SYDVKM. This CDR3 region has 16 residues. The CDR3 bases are TGTGCCAGCAGTTTATTGGCGGGAGGGGGGGCCAACGTCCTGACTTTC. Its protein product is CASSLLAGGGANVLTF.

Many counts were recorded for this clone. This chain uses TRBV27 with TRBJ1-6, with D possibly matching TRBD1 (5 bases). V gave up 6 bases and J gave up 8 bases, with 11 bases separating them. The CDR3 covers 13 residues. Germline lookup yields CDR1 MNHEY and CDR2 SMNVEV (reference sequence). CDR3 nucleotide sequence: TGTGCCAGCAGCCGCCGGGACTATTCACCCCTCCACTTT. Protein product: CASSRRDYSPLHF.

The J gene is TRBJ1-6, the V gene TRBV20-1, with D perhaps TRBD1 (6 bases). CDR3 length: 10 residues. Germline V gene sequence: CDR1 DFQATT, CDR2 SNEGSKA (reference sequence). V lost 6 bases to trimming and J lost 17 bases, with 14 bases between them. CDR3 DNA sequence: TGCAGTGCCCCCTCCACAGGGTTCCACTTT. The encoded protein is CSAPSTGFHF.

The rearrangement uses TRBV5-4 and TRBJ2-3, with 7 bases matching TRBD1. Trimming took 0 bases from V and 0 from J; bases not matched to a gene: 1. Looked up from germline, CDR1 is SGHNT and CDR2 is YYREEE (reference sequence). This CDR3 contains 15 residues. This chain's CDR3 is CASSLGDRSTDTQYF. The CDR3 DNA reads TGTGCCAGCAGCTTGGGGGACAGAAGCACAGATACGCAGTATTTT.

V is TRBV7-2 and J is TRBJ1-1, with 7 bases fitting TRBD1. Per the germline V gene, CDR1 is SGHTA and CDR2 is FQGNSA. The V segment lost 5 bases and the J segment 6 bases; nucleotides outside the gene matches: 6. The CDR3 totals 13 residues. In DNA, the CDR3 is TGTGCCAGCAGCGCCACAGGGGCCGCTGAAGCTTTCTTT. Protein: CASSATGAAEAFF. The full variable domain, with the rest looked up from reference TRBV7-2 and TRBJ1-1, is GAGVSQSPSNKVTEKGKDVELRCDPISGHTALYWYRQSLGQGLEFLIYFQGNSAPDKSGLPSDRFSAERTGGSVSTLTIQRTQQEDSAVYLCASSATGAAEAFFGQGTRLTVV.

In nucleotides, the CDR3 is TGTGCCAGCAGTGAAGCTAAAGGACTAGTGGGGTCCTACAATGAGCAGTTCTTC. Translation gives CASSEAKGLVGSYNEQFF. The gene calls are TRBV2 and TRBJ2-1; TRBD2 agrees at 7 bases. The CDR3 spans 18 residues. Germline CDR1 and CDR2: SNHLY and FYNNEI. V was clipped by 0 bases and J by 1 base; unmatched bases: 9.

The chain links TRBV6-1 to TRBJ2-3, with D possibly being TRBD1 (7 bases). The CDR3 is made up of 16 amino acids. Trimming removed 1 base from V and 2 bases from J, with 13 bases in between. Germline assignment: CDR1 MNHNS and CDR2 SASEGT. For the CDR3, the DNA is TGTGCCAGCAGTGAAGGGGCGGGACAGTACACAGATACGCAGTATTTT. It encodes CASSEGAGQYTDTQYF.

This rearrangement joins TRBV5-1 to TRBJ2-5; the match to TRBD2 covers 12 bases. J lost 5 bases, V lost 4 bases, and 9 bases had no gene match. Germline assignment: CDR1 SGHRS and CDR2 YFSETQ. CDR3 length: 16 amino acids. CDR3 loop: CASSPGLAGTWETQYF. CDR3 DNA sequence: TGCGCCAGCAGCCCTGGACTAGCGGGGACTTGGGAGACCCAGTACTTC.

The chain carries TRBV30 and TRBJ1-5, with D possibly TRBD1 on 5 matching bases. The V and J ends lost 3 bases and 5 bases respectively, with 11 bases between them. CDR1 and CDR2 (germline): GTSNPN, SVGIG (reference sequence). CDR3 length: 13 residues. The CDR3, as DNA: TGTGCCTGGAGGGGGGGGAGGGATCAGCCCCAGCATTTT. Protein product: CAWRGGRDQPQHF.

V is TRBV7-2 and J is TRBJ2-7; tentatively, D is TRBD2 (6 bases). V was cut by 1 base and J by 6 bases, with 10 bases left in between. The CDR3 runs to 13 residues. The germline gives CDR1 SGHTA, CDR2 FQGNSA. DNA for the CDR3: TGTGCCAGCAGCTTAGGGGGACTCTCCGAGCAGTACTTC. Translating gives CASSLGGLSEQYF.

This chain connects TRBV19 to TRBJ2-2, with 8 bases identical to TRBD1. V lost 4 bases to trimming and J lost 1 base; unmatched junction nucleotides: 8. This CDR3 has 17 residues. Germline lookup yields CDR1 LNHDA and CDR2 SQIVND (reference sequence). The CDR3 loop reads CASSRVLGTGNTGELFF. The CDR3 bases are TGTGCCAGTAGTAGGGTCTTGGGGACAGGGAACACCGGGGAGCTGTTTTTT.

The CDR3 here is CASSLVGGQGFSYNEQFF. CDR3 in DNA: TGTGCCAGCAGCTTAGTTGGGGGACAGGGCTTCTCCTACAATGAGCAGTTCTTC. The V and J genes are TRBV7-9 and TRBJ2-1; 9 nucleotides line up with TRBD1. Losses at the gene ends were 1 base for V and 0 bases for J; bases not matched to a gene: 7. Germline V gives CDR1 SEHNR, CDR2 FQNEAQ (reference sequence). This CDR3 is built from 18 residues.

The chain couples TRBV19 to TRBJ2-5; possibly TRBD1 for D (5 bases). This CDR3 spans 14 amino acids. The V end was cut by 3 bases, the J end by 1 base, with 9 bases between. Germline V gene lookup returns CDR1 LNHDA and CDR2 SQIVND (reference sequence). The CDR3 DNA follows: TGTGCCAGTAGTATCTGGGGCACCCAAGAGACCCAGTACTTC. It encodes CASSIWGTQETQYF.

CDR3 coding DNA: TGCAGCGCACGACAGGGATCGGGACGCAGCACAGATACGCAGTATTTT. Translation: CSARQGSGRSTDTQYF. The rearrangement uses TRBV29-1 and TRBJ2-3; TRBD1 matches 7 bases. This CDR3 contains 16 residues. J lost 0 bases, V lost 7 bases, and 13 bases had no gene match. CDR1 and CDR2 (germline): SQVTM, ANQGSEA.

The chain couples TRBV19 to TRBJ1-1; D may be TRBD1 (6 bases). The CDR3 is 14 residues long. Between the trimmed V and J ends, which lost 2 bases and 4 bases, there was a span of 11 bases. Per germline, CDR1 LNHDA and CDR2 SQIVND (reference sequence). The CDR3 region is CASSIRATGTEAFF. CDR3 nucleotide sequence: TGTGCCAGTAGTATAAGGGCGACAGGCACTGAAGCTTTCTTT.

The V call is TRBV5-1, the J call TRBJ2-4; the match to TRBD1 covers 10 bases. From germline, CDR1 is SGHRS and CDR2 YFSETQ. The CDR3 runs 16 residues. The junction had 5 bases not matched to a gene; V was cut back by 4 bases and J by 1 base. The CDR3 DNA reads TGCGCCAGCAGCCCGACGACAGGGGGCGCCAAAAACATTCAGTACTTC. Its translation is CASSPTTGGAKNIQYF. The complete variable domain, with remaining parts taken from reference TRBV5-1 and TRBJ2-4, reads KAGVTQTPRYLIKTRGQQVTLSCSPISGHRSVSWYQQTPGQGLQFLFEYFSETQRNKGNFPGRFSGRQFSNSRSEMNVSTLELGDSALYLCASSPTTGGAKNIQYFGAGTRLSVL.

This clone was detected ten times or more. The CDR3 spells CASTQVGGGPEQFF. The CDR3 DNA reads as TGTGCCAGCACCCAAGTAGGGGGAGGGCCGGAGCAGTTCTTC. This rearrangement joins TRBV6-5 to TRBJ2-1; D may be TRBD2 (7 bases). This CDR3 spans 14 amino acids. The V end was cut by 7 bases, the J end by 10 bases, with 20 bases between. The germline V gene encodes CDR1 MNHEY and CDR2 SVGAGI.

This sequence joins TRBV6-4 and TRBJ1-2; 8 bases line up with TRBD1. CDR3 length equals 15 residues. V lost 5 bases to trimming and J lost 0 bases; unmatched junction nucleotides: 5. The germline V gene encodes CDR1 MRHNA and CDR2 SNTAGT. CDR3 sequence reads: CASSTPQGANYGYTF. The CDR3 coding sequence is TGTGCCAGCAGTACCCCACAGGGGGCTAACTATGGCTACACCTTC.

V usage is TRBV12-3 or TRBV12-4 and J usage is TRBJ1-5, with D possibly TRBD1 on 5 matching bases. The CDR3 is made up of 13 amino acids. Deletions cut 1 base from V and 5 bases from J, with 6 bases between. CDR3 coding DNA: TGTGCCAGCAGTTTAGGACAGTATCAGCCCCAGCATTTT. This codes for CASSLGQYQPQHF.

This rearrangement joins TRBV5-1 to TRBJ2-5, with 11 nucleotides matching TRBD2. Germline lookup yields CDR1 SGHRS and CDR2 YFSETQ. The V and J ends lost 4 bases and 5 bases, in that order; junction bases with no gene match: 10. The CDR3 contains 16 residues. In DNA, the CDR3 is TGCGCCAGCAGCCCCTCCGGGACTAGCGGTCAGGAGACCCAGTACTTC. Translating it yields CASSPSGTSGQETQYF.

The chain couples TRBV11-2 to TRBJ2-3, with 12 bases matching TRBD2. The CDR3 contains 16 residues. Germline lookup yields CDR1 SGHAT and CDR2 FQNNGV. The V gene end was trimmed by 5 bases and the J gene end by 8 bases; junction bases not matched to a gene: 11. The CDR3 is CASSPGTSGHGGTQYF. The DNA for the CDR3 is TGTGCCAGCAGCCCCGGGACTAGCGGGCACGGCGGTACGCAGTATTTT.

This CDR3 is CASSPLDRESQPQHF. The CDR3 DNA is TGTGCCAGCTCACCTCTGGACAGGGAGAGTCAGCCCCAGCATTTT. V gene TRBV18 combines with J gene TRBJ1-5, with TRBD1 matching over 8 bases. V shed 3 bases and J 6 bases; nucleotides not matched to a gene: 7. In germline, CDR1 is KGHSH, CDR2 LQKENI. This CDR3 is 15 amino acids long.

CDR3 in amino acids: CASRDRGLTEAFF. The CDR3 nucleotides read TGTGCCAGTAGGGACAGGGGGCTGACTGAAGCTTTCTTT. The rearrangement joins TRBV19 to TRBJ1-1, with 11 nucleotides matching TRBD1. Germline CDR1 is LNHDA and CDR2 is SQIVND (reference sequence). With V trimmed by 6 bases and J by 5 bases, 2 bases remained unmatched. The CDR3 is 13 amino acids. Full variable domain (remainder filled in from reference TRBV19 and TRBJ1-1): DGGITQSPKYLFRKEGQNVTLSCEQNLNHDAMYWYRQDPGQGLRLIYYSQIVNDFQKGDIAEGYSVSREKKESFPLTVTSAQKNPTAFYLCASRDRGLTEAFFGQGTRLTVV.

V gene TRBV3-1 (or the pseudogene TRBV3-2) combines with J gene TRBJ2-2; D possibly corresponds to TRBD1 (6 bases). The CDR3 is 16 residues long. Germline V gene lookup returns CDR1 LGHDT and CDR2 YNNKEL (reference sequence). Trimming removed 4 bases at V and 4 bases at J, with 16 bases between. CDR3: CASSPVGGAGTGELFF. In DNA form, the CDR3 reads TGTGCCAGCAGCCCCGTTGGGGGCGCGGGCACCGGGGAGCTGTTTTTT.

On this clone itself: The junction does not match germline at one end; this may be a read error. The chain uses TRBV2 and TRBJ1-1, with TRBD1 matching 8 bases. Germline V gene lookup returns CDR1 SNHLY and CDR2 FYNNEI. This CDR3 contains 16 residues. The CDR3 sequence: CASREVGRGRKTEAFF. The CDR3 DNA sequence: TGTGCCAGCAGAGAAGTGGGCAGGGGGCGGAAAACTGAAGCTTTCTTT.